The 26 T cell receptor beta chains in this list originate from one sample, sequenced in a study of beta chain bispecific antibodies for T cell cancers. No antigen has been assigned to these receptors. Using its own MiXCR run on the 5' RACE reads, TCRdb lists one record per CDR3 protein. The sample lists 21,000 or so distinct CDR3 sequences, about 2.6% seen once, with around 30% in the top ten. Overall study findings and caveats: Most targeted TRBV signal came from the leukemia cell line cells, not normal T cells.

Expansion lasted 2 to 3 days, with either anti-CD3 antibody OKT3 or CD3/CD28 beads. Sequenced: healthy donor T cells cultured with leukemia cells. The receptor set was obtained from a human donor in good health. Some clones in this sample may be carry-over from other donors' samples.

This clonotype was observed at least ten times. The genes are TRBV11-2 and TRBJ2-7; 9 bases agree with TRBD2. V was clipped by 0 bases and J by 6 bases; unmatched bases: 9. There are 16 residues in the CDR3. Germline CDR1 reads SGHAT; CDR2 reads FQNNGV. CDR3 nucleotides: TGTGCCAGCAGCTTAGATTTAAGCGGGGGGTTGAGCGAGCAGTACTTC. Its protein is CASSLDLSGGLSEQYF.

The chain links TRBV19 to TRBJ2-5; no clear D. The V end lost 7 bases, the J end lost 2 bases, and 11 bases lay between the germline ends. The length of the CDR3 is 13 residues. From germline, CDR1 is LNHDA and CDR2 SQIVND (reference sequence). The CDR3 loop reads CASMDLFQETQYF. CDR3 bases: TGTGCCAGTATGGATCTTTTTCAAGAGACCCAGTACTTC. Together with reference TRBV19 and TRBJ2-5, the CDR3 gives the full variable domain: DGGITQSPKYLFRKEGQNVTLSCEQNLNHDAMYWYRQDPGQGLRLIYYSQIVNDFQKGDIAEGYSVSREKKESFPLTVTSAQKNPTAFYLCASMDLFQETQYFGPGTRLLVL.

This clonotype ranks as medium-sized (0.01 to 0.1%). The chain has TRBV5-1 and TRBJ2-5; 14 bases match TRBD2. CDR3 length: 15 amino acids. The trim removed 4 bases at V and 3 bases at J, leaving 2 bases unmatched. The germline V gene encodes CDR1 SGHRS and CDR2 YFSETQ. Here the CDR3 DNA reads TGCGCCAGCAGCGTGGGACTAGCGGGGGAAGAGACCCAGTACTTC. The encoded protein is CASSVGLAGEETQYF.

This clonotype was counted many times. The rearrangement joins TRBV4-1 to TRBJ1-5; 8 bases line up with TRBD1. The V and J ends lost 3 bases and 5 bases, in that order; junction bases with no gene match: 9. Germline-derived CDR1 and CDR2 are MGHRA and YSYEKL. The CDR3 consists of 16 residues. The CDR3 spells CASSHHPGQGDQPQHF. In nucleotides, the CDR3 is TGCGCCAGCAGCCACCACCCCGGACAGGGAGATCAGCCCCAGCATTTT.

This clonotype showed up many times. The V and J genes are TRBV9 and TRBJ2-2; D is undetermined. The CDR3 loop spans 14 amino acids. The V gene's germline CDR1 is SGDLS and CDR2 YYNGEE. V was clipped by 0 bases and J by 1 base, with 4 bases between them. The CDR3 region is CASSVAQNTGELFF. CDR3 nucleotides: TGTGCCAGCAGCGTAGCACAGAACACCGGGGAGCTGTTTTTT.

This rearrangement joins TRBV5-1 to TRBJ2-1, with D unresolved. The CDR3 has 12 residues. The germline V and J ends were trimmed by 0 bases and 7 bases, with 5 bases remaining between them. Germline V lookup: CDR1 SGHRS, CDR2 YFSETQ. This CDR3 reads CASSLDGNEQFF. In DNA, the CDR3 is TGCGCCAGCAGCTTGGATGGGAATGAGCAGTTCTTC.

This clonotype was recorded at least ten times. The rearrangement uses TRBV2 and TRBJ1-6; D is ambiguous. Deletions cut 4 bases from V and 9 bases from J, with 16 bases between. CDR3 length: 15 amino acids. Germline V gene sequence: CDR1 SNHLY, CDR2 FYNNEI. The CDR3 region has the DNA TGTGCCAGCAGTGGCCCCGGACTGTTGGGTTCACCCCTCCACTTT. Residues: CASSGPGLLGSPLHF.

With respect to this clonotype: A much larger clone differs from this one at a single base, so this may be a read error. V gene TRBV6-5 combines with J gene TRBJ1-6, with D unclear. From germline, CDR1 is MNHEY and CDR2 SVGAGI. This CDR3 has 13 residues. The germline V and J ends were trimmed by 5 bases and 8 bases, with 10 bases remaining between them. CDR3 in amino acids: CASSTPKDSPLHF. The DNA for the CDR3 is TGTGCCAGCAGTACCCCAAAGGATTCACCCCTCCACTTT.

This clonotype occurred many times. The chain carries TRBV3-1 and TRBJ1-1; 10 bases match TRBD1. CDR3 length: 15 residues. CDR1 LGHDT and CDR2 YNNKEL come from the germline V gene (reference sequence). Trimming removed 1 base from V and 3 bases from J; junction bases left unmatched: 2. In DNA form, the CDR3 reads TGTGCCAGCAGCCAAGGGACAGGGGGGTACACTGAAGCTTTCTTT. Translated: CASSQGTGGYTEAFF.

The table lists this clonotype with many counts. J is TRBJ1-1 and V is TRBV18, with 10 positions matching TRBD1. Germline V gene sequence: CDR1 KGHSH, CDR2 LQKENI. The V segment lost 4 bases and the J segment 0 bases; nucleotides outside the gene matches: 5. The CDR3 sequence is 16 residues long. The CDR3 region has the DNA TGTGCCAGCTCACGGGGACAGGGGAAGGTGAACACTGAAGCTTTCTTT. As protein: CASSRGQGKVNTEAFF. Combining the CDR3 with reference TRBV18 and TRBJ1-1 gives the whole variable domain NAGVMQNPRHLVRRRGQEARLRCSPMKGHSHVYWYRQLPEEGLKFMVYLQKENIIDESGMPKERFSAEFPKEGPSILRIQQVVRGDSAAYFCASSRGQGKVNTEAFFGQGTRLTVV.

This clonotype showed up many times. The J gene is TRBJ1-3, the V gene TRBV11-2, with D hard to call. Trimming pared 5 bases from V and 0 bases from J, leaving 11 bases between. This CDR3 comprises 15 residues. Germline CDR1 and CDR2: SGHAT and FQNNGV. CDR3 DNA: TGTGCCAGCAGCCTCATGACTAGCTCTGGAAACACCATATATTTT. This gives the protein CASSLMTSSGNTIYF.

There are many counts of this clonotype. The V gene is TRBV5-1, the J gene TRBJ1-3; unclear D gene. Germline loops: CDR1 SGHRS, CDR2 YFSETQ. Trimming shortened V by 5 bases and J by 4 bases, and 16 bases separated the two germline ends. The CDR3 has 15 amino acids. In nucleotides, the CDR3 is TGCGCCAGCAGACCGGACTTACAGAGCGGAAACACCATATATTTT. Encoded protein: CASRPDLQSGNTIYF.

This clonotype turned up a few times. V gene TRBV10-1 combines with J gene TRBJ2-7, with a possible D match to TRBD2 (6 bases). The ends were cut back, 3 bases at V and 6 bases at J, with 12 bases in the middle. The germline V gene encodes CDR1 WNHNN and CDR2 SYGVQD (reference sequence). This CDR3 contains 13 residues. The CDR3 region has the DNA TGCGCCAGCAGTGAATGGAGGGTGAGCGAGCAGTACTTC. Its translation is CASSEWRVSEQYF.

This clonotype showed up many times. The chain recombines TRBV11-2 with TRBJ2-3; 12 bases line up with TRBD2. Trimming at V came to 4 bases and at J to 2 bases, leaving 1 base not matched to a gene. Germline V gene data show CDR1 as SGHAT and CDR2 as FQNNGV. The CDR3 length is 15 residues. The CDR3 DNA reads TGTGCCAGCAGCTCTAGCGGGGGGGCCACAGATACGCAGTATTTT. Its protein product is CASSSSGGATDTQYF.

The table lists this clonotype with many counts. The CDR3 nucleotides are TGTGCCAGCAGTTTCGGAAACACTGAAGCTTTCTTT. Protein sequence: CASSFGNTEAFF. J is TRBJ1-1 and V is TRBV28, with unresolved D. From germline, CDR1 is MDHEN and CDR2 SYDVKM. The CDR3 contains 12 residues. V was cut by 3 bases and J by 2 bases, with 4 bases left in between.

V is TRBV18 and J is TRBJ2-1; D may match TRBD1 or TRBD2 (5 bases each). Germline CDR1 reads KGHSH; CDR2 reads LQKENI. CDR3 size: 16 residues. V lost 3 bases, J lost 5 bases, and 17 bases lay in between. The CDR3 nucleotides are TGTGCCAGCTCACCCTCGGACGGGGCTTTCGACAATGAGCAGTTCTTC. Amino acids: CASSPSDGAFDNEQFF. The whole variable domain, filled in from reference TRBV18 and TRBJ2-1, reads NAGVMQNPRHLVRRRGQEARLRCSPMKGHSHVYWYRQLPEEGLKFMVYLQKENIIDESGMPKERFSAEFPKEGPSILRIQQVVRGDSAAYFCASSPSDGAFDNEQFFGPGTRLTVL.

This clonotype was counted ten times or more. V and J are TRBV12-3 or TRBV12-4 and TRBJ2-5, with D hard to call. With 5 bases removed from V and 3 bases from J, the gap between germline ends came to 7 bases. This CDR3 has 12 amino acids. Written as DNA, the CDR3 is TGTGCCAGCAGTCACTGGGAAGAGACCCAGTACTTC. It codes for CASSHWEETQYF.

This clonotype is medium-sized by share. This chain connects TRBV7-6 to TRBJ2-1; 13 nucleotides agree with TRBD2. Germline lookup yields CDR1 SGHVS and CDR2 FNYEAQ. The CDR3 covers 15 residues. V shed 3 bases and J 8 bases; nucleotides not matched to a gene: 4. CDR3 amino acids: CASSFTSGGADEQFF. For the CDR3, the DNA is TGTGCCAGCAGCTTTACTAGCGGGGGGGCTGATGAGCAGTTCTTC. The entire variable domain, with the rest obtained from reference TRBV7-6 and TRBJ2-1, is as follows: GAGVSQSPRYKVTKRGQDVALRCDPISGHVSLYWYRQALGQGPEFLTYFNYEAQQDKSGLPNDRFSAERPEGSISTLTIQRTEQRDSAMYRCASSFTSGGADEQFFGPGTRLTVL.

In this sample, this clonotype turned up many times. The chain has TRBV7-8 and TRBJ2-1; D is possibly TRBD1 (6 bases). The CDR3 length is 16 residues. CDR1 and CDR2 (germline): SGHVS, FQNEAQ. Trimming removed 2 bases at V and 7 bases at J, with 18 bases between. The CDR3 sequence: CASSLQGSNNWNEQFF. The CDR3 region has the DNA TGTGCCAGCAGCTTACAGGGGTCAAATAATTGGAATGAGCAGTTCTTC. The full variable domain, in which reference TRBV7-8 and TRBJ2-1 provide the parts outside the CDR3, is GAGVSQSPRYKVAKRGQDVALRCDPISGHVSLFWYQQALGQGPEFLTYFQNEAQLDKSGLPSDRFFAERPEGSVSTLKIQRTQQEDSAVYLCASSLQGSNNWNEQFFGPGTRLTVL.

In its sample, this clonotype was seen many times. This rearrangement joins TRBV10-3 to TRBJ1-3; TRBD1 aligns across 9 bases. Germline V gene data show CDR1 as ENHRY and CDR2 as SYGVKD. V was pared by 2 bases and J by 2 bases, with 4 bases of the junction left unmatched. The CDR3 contains 16 residues. CDR3 DNA: TGTGCCATCAGTGAGACAGGGGGCAATACTGGAAACACCATATATTTT. This codes for CAISETGGNTGNTIYF.

With regard to this clonotype: A much bigger clone sits one base away, suggesting this may be a read error. The V gene is TRBV7-2, the J gene TRBJ2-3, with 8 positions matching TRBD2. The V gene's germline CDR1 is SGHTA and CDR2 FQGNSA. This CDR3 is built from 17 residues. Here the CDR3 reads CANSLEGAGDYTDTQYF. Here the CDR3 DNA reads TGTGCCAACAGCTTAGAAGGAGCGGGGGACTACACAGATACGCAGTATTTT. Based on the CDR3 plus reference TRBV7-2 and TRBJ2-3, the full variable domain is GAGVSQSPSNKVTEKGKDVELRCDPISGHTALYWYRQSLGQGLEFLIYFQGNSAPDKSGLPSDRFSAERTGGSVSTLTIQRTQQEDSAVYLCANSLEGAGDYTDTQYFGPGTRLTVL.

This clonotype occurred many times. The chain recombines TRBV5-1 with TRBJ2-2, with D unresolved. V was pared by 4 bases and J by 8 bases, with 6 bases between. This CDR3 is 11 amino acids long. CDR1 and CDR2 from the germline V gene are SGHRS and YFSETQ. The CDR3 here is CASSSGGELFF. The CDR3 nucleotides read TGCGCCAGCAGCAGTGGGGGGGAGCTGTTTTTT. The full variable domain, completed using reference TRBV5-1 and TRBJ2-2, is KAGVTQTPRYLIKTRGQQVTLSCSPISGHRSVSWYQQTPGQGLQFLFEYFSETQRNKGNFPGRFSGRQFSNSRSEMNVSTLELGDSALYLCASSSGGELFFGEGSRLTVL.

Note on this clonotype: At one end the junction does not follow the germline gene, possibly because of a read error. J is TRBJ2-5 and V is TRBV30, with a weak D call TRBD1 (6 bases). CDR3 length equals 14 residues. Germline CDR1 is GTSNPN and CDR2 is SVGIG (reference sequence). CDR3: CAWHTGGQRYPWNF. In nucleotides, the CDR3 is TGTGCCTGGCATACCGGCGGACAGCGGTACCCTTGGAACTTC. The full variable domain, completed using reference TRBV30 and TRBJ2-5, is SQTIHQWPATLVQPVGSPLSLECTVEGTSNPNLYWYRQAAGRGLQLLFYSVGIGQISSEVPQNLSASRPQDRQFILSSKKLLLSDSGFYLCAWHTGGQRYPWNFGPGTRLLVL.

This clonotype has a count of ten or more. This chain connects TRBV7-9 to TRBJ1-1; TRBD1 matches at 10 bases. The CDR3 spans 15 residues. The V segment lost 5 bases and the J segment 5 bases; nucleotides outside the gene matches: 8. The germline CDR1 and CDR2 sequences are SEHNR and FQNEAQ (reference sequence). The CDR3 sequence: CASSPTTGGWTEAFF. The CDR3 DNA reads as TGTGCCAGCAGCCCTACGACAGGGGGCTGGACTGAAGCTTTCTTT.

The table lists this clonotype with many counts. V usage is TRBV29-1 and J usage is TRBJ1-1; no reliable D call. The V gene lost 4 bases and the J gene lost 5 bases, with 17 bases spanning the gap. CDR1 SQVTM and CDR2 ANQGSEA come from the germline V gene. The CDR3 loop spans 14 amino acids. The CDR3 spells CSVAFFSGRTEAFF. As DNA, the CDR3 is TGCAGCGTTGCCTTTTTCTCGGGGAGGACTGAAGCTTTCTTT.

This clonotype is judged medium-sized. V gene TRBV27 combines with J gene TRBJ2-7, with D tentatively TRBD2 (5 bases). Germline V gives CDR1 MNHEY, CDR2 SMNVEV (reference sequence). The V end lost 3 bases, the J end lost 5 bases, and 11 bases lay between the germline ends. The CDR3 sequence is 13 residues long. CDR3 nucleotides: TGTGCCAGCAGTTTGAGGGAGTGGCACGAGCAGTACTTC. Protein sequence: CASSLREWHEQYF.